This record concerns one T cell receptor beta chain sequence. This clone was observed a few times. Its antigen is unknown. Per-base quality was not reported, and no clone a single base away is much larger than it. The library came from the immunoSEQ multiplex PCR assay. RNA was extracted from all samples and reverse transcribed into cDNA, which served as template for TCR sequencing. SuperScript III was used for first-strand cDNA synthesis, primed with a 2:1 mix of oligo-dT and random hexamers. A synthetic immune receptor repertoire was used to assess amplification bias, and residual bias was removed computationally. Per the authors' processing: Raw reads were preprocessed for error removal, and CDR3 was defined according to IMGT conventions as running from the conserved cysteine to phenylalanine. Clonality was computed by normalizing Shannon entropy by log2 of the number of productive unique TCRs and subtracting the result from 1. CD4 or CD8 identity of scalp clones was inferred by cross-referencing scalp TCRbeta sequences with sorted blood CD4 and CD8 repertoires. The clones in this table, taken by TCRdb from immuneACCESS, are in-frame only. Not every clone is retained; where verified, under half of the shortfall comes from an unresolved V gene, and the cause of the rest is unknown. The DNA was the basis for D and trimming; V, J and clone size are from that table. Recorded for this sample are 200,000 to 250,000 clones; 50% to 75% of them occurred a single time. In total, the top ten clones hold roughly 4.2% of the sample.

These data originate in a study of CD8+ T cells in alopecia areata (dated by TCRdb to 2016 to 2018). Some background on the complete study: The treated patients took part in an open-label pilot trial in which moderate-to-severe alopecia areata was treated with oral tofacitinib at 5 to 10 mg twice daily. On the human side, TCRbeta sequencing was run on scalp tissue and on sorted CD4+ and CD8+ peripheral blood T cells from healthy controls and from alopecia areata patients with either patchy or totalis/universalis disease. TCRbeta CDR3 regions were amplified by immunoSEQ multiplex PCR with 35 Vbeta forward and 13 Jbeta reverse primers. Biopsies were taken from tofacitinib-treated patients at baseline and again at 4 and 24 weeks into treatment, and several of those patients also had a later scalp biopsy. Scalp clonality was compared across normal scalp (n=4), patchy alopecia areata scalp (n=8), and alopecia totalis/universalis scalp (n=8). The RNA source kit depended on sample type: the PAXgene miRNA kit for fixed scalp, the miRNeasy kit for PBMCs, and the RNeasy kit for mouse skin. In treated patients, disease severity was measured using the SALT score, which gives the percentage of scalp surface area affected. Patients stayed on tofacitinib for 6 to 18 months and then had 6 months of follow-up off drug so that delayed response and recurrence could be assessed. To study T cell clonal expansion in alopecia areata, the researchers applied high-throughput TCRbeta sequencing to both the C3H/HeJ mouse model and human patients.

What the research found in general, with its limitations: Resident alphabeta T cells in normal human skin are also sequenced, complicating scalp TCR repertoire analysis, unlike mouse skin dominated by gammadelta T cells. Because the treated cohort was small and included a single nonresponder, larger studies are needed to assess links between baseline CD8+ expansion and response. Higher clonality and more expanded CD8+ clones were observed in lesional scalp than in normal scalp, particularly in alopecia totalis/universalis, a finding suggestive of antigenic drive. Many expanded lesional clones were found to persist in scalp and blood during tofacitinib treatment, and relapse after treatment cessation may be partly explained by this persistence. Tofacitinib significantly lowered scalp clonality and the number of expanded CD8+ clones among the top 100 scalp clones. Shared TCR sequences between patients were less evident than in mice, which may be partly attributable to HLA diversity in the patient population.

Reading from cysteine to phenylalanine, the CDR3 counts 14 amino acids. Solely the CDR3 DNA is kept, with 42 bases framed from the first base. The germline V gene sets CDR1 to SGHVS and CDR2 to FQNEAQ. Germline trimming: 2 bases from V, 6 bases from J; junction bases outside gene matches: 6. Per the publication, the time point label means: more than 3 weeks on oral tofacitinib. The meaning of the sample's treatment or condition label: oral pan-JAK inhibitor, 5-10 mg twice daily. From alopecia areata patients, peripheral blood was collected along with lesional scalp punch biopsies. PBMCs were isolated by density centrifugation and stained for CD3, CD4 and CD8, and CD4+ and CD8+ T cells were sorted on a FACSAria.

This sequence was found in a human donor with alopecia areata. The chain employs TRBV7-8 and TRBJ2-7; 8 of the junction bases match TRBD1. The specimen comprised CD4+ T cells sorted from blood, sampled at week 4, from a patient treated with tofacitinib. This receptor has the CDR3 CASSLTGGSVEQYF. The nucleotide sequence reads TGTGCCAGCAGCTTAACAGGGGGGTCGGTCGAGCAGTACTTC.